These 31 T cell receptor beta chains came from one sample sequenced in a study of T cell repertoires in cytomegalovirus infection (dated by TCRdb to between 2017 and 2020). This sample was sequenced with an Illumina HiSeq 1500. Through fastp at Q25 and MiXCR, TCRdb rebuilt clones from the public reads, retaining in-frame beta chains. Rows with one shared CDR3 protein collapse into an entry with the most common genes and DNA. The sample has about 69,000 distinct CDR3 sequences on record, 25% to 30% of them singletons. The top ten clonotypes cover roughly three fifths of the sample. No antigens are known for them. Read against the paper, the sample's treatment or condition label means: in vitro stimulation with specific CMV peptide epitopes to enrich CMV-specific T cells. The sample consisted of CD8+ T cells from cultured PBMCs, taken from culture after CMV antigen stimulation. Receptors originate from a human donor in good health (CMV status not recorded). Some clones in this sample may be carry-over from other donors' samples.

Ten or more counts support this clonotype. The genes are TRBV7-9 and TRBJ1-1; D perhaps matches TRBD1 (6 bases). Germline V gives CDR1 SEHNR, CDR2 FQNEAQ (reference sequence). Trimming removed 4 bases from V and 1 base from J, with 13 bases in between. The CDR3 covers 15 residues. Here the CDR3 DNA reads TGTGCCAGCAGCTCCCAGACAGGACCGAACACTGAAGCTTTCTTT. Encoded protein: CASSSQTGPNTEAFF.

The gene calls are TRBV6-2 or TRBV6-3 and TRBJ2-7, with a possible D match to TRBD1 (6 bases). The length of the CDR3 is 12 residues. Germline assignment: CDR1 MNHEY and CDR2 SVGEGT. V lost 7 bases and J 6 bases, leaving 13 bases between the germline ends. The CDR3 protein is CASNPTGREQYF. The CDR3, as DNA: TGTGCCAGCAATCCAACAGGGCGCGAGCAGTACTTC.

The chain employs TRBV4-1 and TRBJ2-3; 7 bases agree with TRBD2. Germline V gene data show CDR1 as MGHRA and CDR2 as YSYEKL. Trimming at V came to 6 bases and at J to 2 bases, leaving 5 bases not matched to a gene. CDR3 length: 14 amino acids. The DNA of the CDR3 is TGCGCCAGCAGGTCAGCGGGGTTCACAGATACGCAGTATTTT. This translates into CASRSAGFTDTQYF.

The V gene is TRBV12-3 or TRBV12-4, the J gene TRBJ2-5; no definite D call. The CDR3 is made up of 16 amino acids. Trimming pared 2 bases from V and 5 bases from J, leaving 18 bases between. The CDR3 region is CASSLPQSTVRETQYF. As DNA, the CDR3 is TGTGCCAGCAGTTTACCCCAAAGTACCGTAAGGGAGACCCAGTACTTC.

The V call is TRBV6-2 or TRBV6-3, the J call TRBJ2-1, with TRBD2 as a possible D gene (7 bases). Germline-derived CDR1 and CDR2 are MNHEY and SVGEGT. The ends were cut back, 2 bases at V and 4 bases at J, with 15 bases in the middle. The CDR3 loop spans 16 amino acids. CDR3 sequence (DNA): TGTGCCAGCAGTTACCTAGGGGGGGCGGTTTACAATGAGCAGTTCTTC. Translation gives CASSYLGGAVYNEQFF.

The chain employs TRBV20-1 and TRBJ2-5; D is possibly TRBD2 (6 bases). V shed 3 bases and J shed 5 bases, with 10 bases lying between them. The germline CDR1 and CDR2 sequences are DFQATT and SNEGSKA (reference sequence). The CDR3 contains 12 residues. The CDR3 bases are TGCAGTGCTAGGACCGCGGGGGAGACCCAGTACTTC. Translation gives CSARTAGETQYF.

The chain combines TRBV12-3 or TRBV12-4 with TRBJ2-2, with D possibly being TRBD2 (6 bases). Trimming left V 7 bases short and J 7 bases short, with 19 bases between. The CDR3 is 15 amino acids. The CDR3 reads CASNLKRGGVGELFF. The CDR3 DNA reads TGTGCCAGCAACCTAAAGAGGGGAGGCGTCGGGGAGCTGTTTTTT.

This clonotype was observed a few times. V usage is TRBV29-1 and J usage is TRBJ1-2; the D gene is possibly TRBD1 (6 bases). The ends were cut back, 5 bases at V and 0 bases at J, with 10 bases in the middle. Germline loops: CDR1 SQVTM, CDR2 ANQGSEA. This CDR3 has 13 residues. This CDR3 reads CSVPDRTNYGYTF. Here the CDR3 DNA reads TGCAGCGTTCCCGACAGGACTAACTATGGCTACACCTTC.

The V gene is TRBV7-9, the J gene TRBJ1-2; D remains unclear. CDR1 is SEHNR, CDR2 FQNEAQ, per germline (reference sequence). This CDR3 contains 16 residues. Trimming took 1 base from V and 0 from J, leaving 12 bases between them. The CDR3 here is CASSLGTILANYGYTF. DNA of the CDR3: TGTGCCAGCAGCTTAGGGACTATCTTGGCTAACTATGGCTACACCTTC.

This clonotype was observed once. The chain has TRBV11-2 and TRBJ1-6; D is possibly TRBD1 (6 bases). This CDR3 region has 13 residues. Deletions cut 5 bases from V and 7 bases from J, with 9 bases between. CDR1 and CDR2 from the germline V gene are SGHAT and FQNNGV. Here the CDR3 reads CASSPGQNSPLHF. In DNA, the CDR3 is TGTGCCAGCAGCCCCGGACAGAATTCACCCCTCCACTTT.

CDR3 in DNA: TGTGCCAGCAGCCAATCGACAGGGGAGTTGGGTTCACCCCTCCACTTT. It codes for CASSQSTGELGSPLHF. V gene TRBV16 combines with J gene TRBJ1-6; 8 positions match TRBD1. The CDR3 has 16 amino acids. Losses at the gene ends were 0 bases for V and 9 bases for J; bases not matched to a gene: 7. The germline V gene has CDR1 KGHSY and CDR2 FQNENV.

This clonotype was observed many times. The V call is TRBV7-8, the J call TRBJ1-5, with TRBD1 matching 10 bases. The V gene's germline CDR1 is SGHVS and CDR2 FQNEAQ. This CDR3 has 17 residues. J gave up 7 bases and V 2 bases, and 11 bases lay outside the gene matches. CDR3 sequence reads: CASSLYVRTGGWQPQHF. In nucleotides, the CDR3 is TGTGCCAGCAGCTTATATGTCAGGACAGGGGGTTGGCAGCCCCAGCATTTT.

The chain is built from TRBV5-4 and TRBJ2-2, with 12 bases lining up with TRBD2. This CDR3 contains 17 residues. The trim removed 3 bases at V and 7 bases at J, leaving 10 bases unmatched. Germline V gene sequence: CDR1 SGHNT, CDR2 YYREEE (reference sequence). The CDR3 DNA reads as TGTGCCAGCAGCTCACTAGCGGGGGGCACCCACGGCGGGGAGCTGTTTTTT. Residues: CASSSLAGGTHGGELFF.

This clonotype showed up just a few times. CDR3 sequence: CSAERPSSYNEQFF. The CDR3 DNA reads TGCAGTGCGGAAAGACCGAGCTCCTACAATGAGCAGTTCTTC. The gene calls are TRBV29-1 and TRBJ2-1; D unclear. The CDR3 spans 14 residues. Looked up from germline, CDR1 is SQVTM and CDR2 is ANQGSEA.

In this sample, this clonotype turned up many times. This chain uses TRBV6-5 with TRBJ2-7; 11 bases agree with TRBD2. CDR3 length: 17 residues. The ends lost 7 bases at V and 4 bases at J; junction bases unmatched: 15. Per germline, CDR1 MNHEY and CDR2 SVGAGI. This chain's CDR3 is CASKASGTSGSGYEQYF. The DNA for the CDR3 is TGTGCCAGCAAAGCGTCGGGAACTAGCGGGAGTGGTTACGAGCAGTACTTC.

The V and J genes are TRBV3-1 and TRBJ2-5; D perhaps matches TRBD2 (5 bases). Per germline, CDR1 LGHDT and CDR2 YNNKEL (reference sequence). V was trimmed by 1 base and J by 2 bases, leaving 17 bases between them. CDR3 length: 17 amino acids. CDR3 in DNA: TGTGCCAGCAGCCAAGTTTTAAGGGAGAAGGGACAAGAGACCCAGTACTTC. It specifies CASSQVLREKGQETQYF.

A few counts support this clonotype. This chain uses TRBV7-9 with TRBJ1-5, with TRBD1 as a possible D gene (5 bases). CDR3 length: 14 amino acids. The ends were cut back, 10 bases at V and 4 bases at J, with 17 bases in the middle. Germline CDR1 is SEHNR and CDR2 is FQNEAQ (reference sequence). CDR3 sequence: CATSGWGPNQPQHF. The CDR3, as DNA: TGTGCCACCTCCGGGTGGGGACCGAATCAGCCCCAGCATTTT.

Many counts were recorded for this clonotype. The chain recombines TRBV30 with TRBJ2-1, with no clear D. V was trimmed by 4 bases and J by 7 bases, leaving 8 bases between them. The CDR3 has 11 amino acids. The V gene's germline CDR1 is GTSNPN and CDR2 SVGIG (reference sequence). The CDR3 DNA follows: TGTGCCTGGACCAGCCTAAATGAGCAGTTCTTC. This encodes CAWTSLNEQFF.

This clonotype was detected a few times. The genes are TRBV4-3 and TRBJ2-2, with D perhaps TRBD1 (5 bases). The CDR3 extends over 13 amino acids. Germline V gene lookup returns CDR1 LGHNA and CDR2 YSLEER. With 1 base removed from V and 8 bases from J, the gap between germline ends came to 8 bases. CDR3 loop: CASSQVNRGELFF. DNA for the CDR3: TGCGCCAGCAGCCAAGTCAACAGGGGGGAGCTGTTTTTT.

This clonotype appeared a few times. The CDR3 DNA sequence: TGCAGCGTTGGACCAGGACAGACCAACACTGAAGCTTTCTTT. It specifies CSVGPGQTNTEAFF. The chain links TRBV29-1 to TRBJ1-1; a possible D gene is TRBD1 (6 bases). The V end lost 4 bases, the J end lost 2 bases, and 14 bases lay between the germline ends. Germline CDR1 reads SQVTM; CDR2 reads ANQGSEA. CDR3 size: 14 residues.

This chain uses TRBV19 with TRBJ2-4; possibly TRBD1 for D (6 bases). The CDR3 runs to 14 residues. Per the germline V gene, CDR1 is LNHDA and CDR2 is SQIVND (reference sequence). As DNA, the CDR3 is TGTGCTAGTTCCTCTTCAGGGGTCAAAAACATTCAGTACTTC. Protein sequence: CASSSSGVKNIQYF.

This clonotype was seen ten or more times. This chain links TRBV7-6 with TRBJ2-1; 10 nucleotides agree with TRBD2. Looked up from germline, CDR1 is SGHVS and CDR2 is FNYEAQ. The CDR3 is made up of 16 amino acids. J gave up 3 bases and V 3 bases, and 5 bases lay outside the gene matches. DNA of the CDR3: TGTGCCAGCAGCTTGAGCGGGGGGGACAACTACAATGAGCAGTTCTTC. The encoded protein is CASSLSGGDNYNEQFF. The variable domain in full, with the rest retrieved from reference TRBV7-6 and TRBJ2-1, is GAGVSQSPRYKVTKRGQDVALRCDPISGHVSLYWYRQALGQGPEFLTYFNYEAQQDKSGLPNDRFSAERPEGSISTLTIQRTEQRDSAMYRCASSLSGGDNYNEQFFGPGTRLTVL.

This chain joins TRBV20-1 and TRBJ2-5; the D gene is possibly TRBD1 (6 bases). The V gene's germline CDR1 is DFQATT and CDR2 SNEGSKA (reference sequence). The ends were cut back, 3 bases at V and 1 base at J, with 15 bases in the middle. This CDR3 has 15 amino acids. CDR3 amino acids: CSASLPQGIQETQYF. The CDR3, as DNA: TGCAGTGCTAGCCTACCACAGGGTATCCAAGAGACCCAGTACTTC.

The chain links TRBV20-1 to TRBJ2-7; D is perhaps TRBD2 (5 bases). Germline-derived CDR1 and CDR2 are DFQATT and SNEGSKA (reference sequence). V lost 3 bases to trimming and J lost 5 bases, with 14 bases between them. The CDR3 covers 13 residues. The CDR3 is CSASPGIPHEQYF. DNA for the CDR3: TGCAGTGCTAGCCCCGGGATTCCTCACGAGCAGTACTTC.

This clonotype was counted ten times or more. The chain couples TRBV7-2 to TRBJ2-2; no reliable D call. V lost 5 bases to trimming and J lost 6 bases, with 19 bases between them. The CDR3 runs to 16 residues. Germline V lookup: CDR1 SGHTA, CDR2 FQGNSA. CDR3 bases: TGTGCCAGCAGCCCCCCCGGGTTCCTTGGCGCCGGGGAGCTGTTTTTT. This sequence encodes CASSPPGFLGAGELFF.

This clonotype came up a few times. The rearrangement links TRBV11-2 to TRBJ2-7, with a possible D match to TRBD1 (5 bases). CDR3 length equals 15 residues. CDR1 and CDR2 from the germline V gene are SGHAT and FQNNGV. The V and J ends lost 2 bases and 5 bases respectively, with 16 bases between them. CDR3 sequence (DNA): TGTGCCAGCAGCTTAACATGGGGCCCCGCAGACGAGCAGTACTTC. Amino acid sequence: CASSLTWGPADEQYF.

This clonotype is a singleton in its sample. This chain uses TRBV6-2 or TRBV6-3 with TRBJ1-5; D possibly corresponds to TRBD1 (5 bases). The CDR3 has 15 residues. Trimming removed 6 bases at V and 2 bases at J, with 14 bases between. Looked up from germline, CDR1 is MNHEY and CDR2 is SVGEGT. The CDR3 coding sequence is TGTGCCAGCAGGGAAGCAGGGTTGGGCAATCAGCCCCAGCATTTT. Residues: CASREAGLGNQPQHF.

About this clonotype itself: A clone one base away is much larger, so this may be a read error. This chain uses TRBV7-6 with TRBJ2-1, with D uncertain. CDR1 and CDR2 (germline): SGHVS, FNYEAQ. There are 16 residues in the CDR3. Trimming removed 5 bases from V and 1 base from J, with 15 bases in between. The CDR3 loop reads CASSTLGAKSYNEQFF. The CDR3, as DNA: TGTGCCAGCAGCACCCTTGGAGCGAAGTCCTACAATGAGCAGTTCTTC.

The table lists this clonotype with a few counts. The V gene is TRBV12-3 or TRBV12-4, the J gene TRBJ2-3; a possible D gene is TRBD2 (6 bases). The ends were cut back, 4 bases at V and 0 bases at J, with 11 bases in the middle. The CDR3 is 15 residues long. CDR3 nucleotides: TGTGCCAGCAGTTCTAGCAGCGGGAGCACAGATACGCAGTATTTT. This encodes CASSSSSGSTDTQYF.

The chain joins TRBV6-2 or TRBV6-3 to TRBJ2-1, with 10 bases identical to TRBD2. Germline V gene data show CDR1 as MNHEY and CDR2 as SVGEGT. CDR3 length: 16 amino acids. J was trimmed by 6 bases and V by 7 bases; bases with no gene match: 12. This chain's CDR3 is CASTVERGGGGNEQFF. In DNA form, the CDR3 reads TGTGCCAGCACCGTCGAGCGGGGGGGCGGGGGCAATGAGCAGTTCTTC.

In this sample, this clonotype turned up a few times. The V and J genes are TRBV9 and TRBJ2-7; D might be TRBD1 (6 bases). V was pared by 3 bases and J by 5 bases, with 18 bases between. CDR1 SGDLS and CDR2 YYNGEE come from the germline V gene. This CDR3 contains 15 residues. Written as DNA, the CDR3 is TGTGCCAGCAGCGCCGAGGGGGTCAGGTCGCACGAGCAGTACTTC. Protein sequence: CASSAEGVRSHEQYF.